This TCR beta chain was recovered during a study of T-cell reconstitution after alpha-beta-depleted transplantation in children listed by TCRdb under 2016. Regarding the research as a whole: T-cell immune reconstitution after TCRalphabeta/CD19-depleted allogeneic hematopoietic cell transplantation in children was quantitatively tracked in the study by means of TCR repertoire profiling. Points the paper makes about the study in general: In some patients, the high TCRbeta diversity seen at day 60 was put down to recipient T cells and intrathymic progenitors that had survived conditioning. Hyperexpanded clone frequencies declined over subsequent months; after one year, T-cell counts and TCRbeta diversity were mostly attributed to newly produced T cells. The apparently early recovery of alphabetaT-cell counts about two months after transplant reportedly depended on only several hundred rapidly expanded clones that came from non-depleted graft cells.

Library creation used PCR. TCRdb shows the sequencer as Illumina HiSeq 2500. To normalize quantification of the TCRbeta repertoire, the TCR libraries were built with molecular barcoding that relied on unique molecular identifiers. TCRdb reran the public reads through fastp at Q25 and MiXCR, keeping productive beta chains. Records with the same CDR3 protein are collapsed into one entry carrying the most frequent genes and DNA. Counted in this sample were roughly 200,000 distinct CDR3 sequences; roughly a tenth of them appeared once. Of the sample, approximately 30% falls within the top ten clones. V is clipped by 3 bases and J by 0 bases, and the sequence between their germline boundaries is 11 bases long. From the cysteine through the phenylalanine, the CDR3 covers 15 amino acids. Only the CDR3 DNA stays, 45 bases, in frame from base 1. There are many counts of this clonotype. What this receptor recognizes is not known. The sample holds no much larger clone one base away, and base qualities are not on file.

Interpreted using the paper, the treatment or condition label stands for: allogeneic hematopoietic cell transplantation with graft depleted of TCRalphabeta T cells and CD19 B cells. The transplant recipients were children given TCRalphabeta/CD19-depleted allogeneic hematopoietic cell grafts. Here the sequenced sample was PBMCs, taken before TCRalphabeta/CD19-depleted stem cell transplant. The sequence derives from a child younger than two with acute myeloid leukemia, due to receive a stem cell transplant. The chain is encoded by TRBV12-3 or TRBV12-4 joined to TRBJ2-5, with a tentative D call of TRBD1 or TRBD2, each matching 5 bases. The bases read TGTGCCAGCAGTTTGGGACCTCCGTACCAAGAGACCCAGTACTTC. The encoded protein is CASSLGPPYQETQYF.